The rows below give T cell receptor beta chains drawn from one sample of a study of regulatory T cells in long-lasting Graves disease. TCRdb fed the multiplex PCR reads into MiXCR, producing one record per CDR3 protein. Of about 200,000 distinct CDR3 sequences listed, less than 20% are singletons. These data were likewise used in another study, on T cells in Graves' hyperthyroidism and ophthalmopathy.

Sequenced here: peripheral blood mononuclear cells (PBMCs), sampled at new diagnosis, from a patient treated with antithyroid drugs. These receptor sequences come from a woman aged 25 to 39 with Graves disease. Both conserved end residues are trimmed from each CDR3. Fields, in order: J gene, V gene, CDR3 protein.

j_call: TRBJ2-3
v_call: TRBV3-1
cdr3_aa: ASSQGTSGRWDTQY

j_call: TRBJ2-2
v_call: TRBV6-1
cdr3_aa: ASSTPLGAANTGELF

j_call: TRBJ2-7
v_call: TRBV18
cdr3_aa: ASSWSAGSYEQY

j_call: TRBJ2-1
v_call: TRBV9
cdr3_aa: ASSVSGGANEQF

j_call: TRBJ2-2
v_call: TRBV3-1
cdr3_aa: ACSLGLAGGFAGELF

j_call: TRBJ1-5
v_call: TRBV4-1
cdr3_aa: ASSQVKGVSNQPQH

j_call: TRBJ1-1
v_call: TRBV28
cdr3_aa: ASSSSGGPGTEAF

j_call: TRBJ2-3
v_call: TRBV5-6
cdr3_aa: ASSPGPGTDTQY

j_call: TRBJ2-7
v_call: TRBV12-5
cdr3_aa: ASGWDRSYEQY

j_call: TRBJ2-1
v_call: TRBV28
cdr3_aa: ASSLAESSYNEQF

j_call: TRBJ2-1
v_call: TRBV2
cdr3_aa: AIYSGPYNEQF

j_call: TRBJ2-2
v_call: TRBV11-2
cdr3_aa: ASVPAWGGSGELF

j_call: TRBJ2-1
v_call: TRBV9
cdr3_aa: ASSPNRGDNEQF

j_call: TRBJ2-7
v_call: TRBV7-6
cdr3_aa: ASSRPGQIYEQY

j_call: TRBJ2-3
v_call: TRBV29-1
cdr3_aa: SVEDEYTDTQY

j_call: TRBJ2-3
v_call: TRBV20-1
cdr3_aa: SAAGGSTDTQY

j_call: TRBJ1-1
v_call: TRBV20-1
cdr3_aa: SAREDRVEAF

j_call: TRBJ2-3
v_call: TRBV12-3/TRBV12-4
cdr3_aa: ASSIIAGTHTQY

j_call: TRBJ2-7
v_call: TRBV3-1
cdr3_aa: ASSQDRLLGRYEQY

j_call: TRBJ1-1
v_call: TRBV24-1
cdr3_aa: ATRMTRDGNILMNTEAF

j_call: TRBJ2-7
v_call: TRBV3-1
cdr3_aa: ASSQVTGYEQY

j_call: TRBJ2-1
v_call: TRBV6-2/TRBV6-3
cdr3_aa: ASSYSPEVNEQF

j_call: TRBJ2-7
v_call: TRBV12-3/TRBV12-4
cdr3_aa: ASTNAYEQY

j_call: TRBJ2-7
v_call: TRBV12-3/TRBV12-4
cdr3_aa: ASGKYEQY

j_call: TRBJ2-7
v_call: TRBV6-2/TRBV6-3
cdr3_aa: ASSYSPGGNEQY

j_call: TRBJ1-3
v_call: TRBV9
cdr3_aa: ASSPNRGNTIY

j_call: TRBJ2-7
v_call: TRBV6-2/TRBV6-3
cdr3_aa: ASSYKAGGTYEQY

j_call: TRBJ1-1
v_call: TRBV18
cdr3_aa: ASSPRLDAEAF

j_call: TRBJ1-5
v_call: TRBV30
cdr3_aa: AWSVRGARNQPQH

j_call: TRBJ2-6
v_call: TRBV18
cdr3_aa: ASSGGQAGANVLT

j_call: TRBJ1-6
v_call: TRBV3-1
cdr3_aa: ASRLQGARSPLH

j_call: TRBJ1-5
v_call: TRBV12-3/TRBV12-4
cdr3_aa: ASRWGQGSNQPQH

j_call: TRBJ1-2
v_call: TRBV5-1
cdr3_aa: ASSLASLINYGYT

j_call: TRBJ1-2
v_call: TRBV10-1
cdr3_aa: ASSANHGRGYT

j_call: TRBJ1-2
v_call: TRBV28
cdr3_aa: ASSLRDLLNYGYT

j_call: TRBJ1-2
v_call: TRBV15
cdr3_aa: ATSEDRGLSYGYT

j_call: TRBJ1-6
v_call: TRBV5-1
cdr3_aa: ASSYSEGQGNPYNSPLH

j_call: TRBJ2-1
v_call: TRBV2
cdr3_aa: ASRPGLAAPDYNEQF

j_call: TRBJ2-1
v_call: TRBV10-2
cdr3_aa: ASSGAARYNEQF

j_call: TRBJ2-5
v_call: TRBV20-1
cdr3_aa: SASGLEQETQY

j_call: TRBJ2-1
v_call: TRBV7-9
cdr3_aa: ASSLVPGQDSYNEQF

j_call: TRBJ2-5
v_call: TRBV14
cdr3_aa: ASSFVQGETQY

j_call: TRBJ1-1
v_call: TRBV6-1
cdr3_aa: AHQQGTMTEAF

j_call: TRBJ2-1
v_call: TRBV20-1
cdr3_aa: SAELATYNEQF

j_call: TRBJ2-2
v_call: TRBV6-1
cdr3_aa: ASSLLVEASGSWTGELF

j_call: TRBJ1-1
v_call: TRBV18
cdr3_aa: ASSFSGTVEAF

j_call: TRBJ2-7
v_call: TRBV3-1
cdr3_aa: ASSQERLISAYEQY

j_call: TRBJ2-3
v_call: TRBV19
cdr3_aa: ASTPAQGQRDTQY

j_call: TRBJ1-1
v_call: TRBV7-8
cdr3_aa: ASSRTEMNTEAF

j_call: TRBJ1-5
v_call: TRBV19
cdr3_aa: ASRIPGQPQH